A selection of T cell receptor beta chains follows, all from one sample in a study of cytomegalovirus exposure and HLA in healthy donors. Produced via immunoSEQ multiplex PCR; TCRdb's table is partial and in-frame only. The sample comprises fewer than 90,000 clones, around four fifths of which are singletons, and around a tenth rests with the top ten. The sequencing sample was made of PBMCs. Source of these receptors: a man aged 25 to 40 in good health and CMV-seropositive. Each CDR3 is given with its conserved first and last residue. Clone size is not always given. Where it is, it says once, few, many or a class for expanded clones.

>TRBJ2-5|.|TRBV5-4
CASSLGGGVVTQYF
>TRBJ2-5|.|TRBV27
CASSLSWAGETQYF
>.|.|TRBV7-9
CASSLARTGDNEQYF
>TRBJ1-2|.|TRBV6-6
CASSSLTGFYGYTF
>TRBJ1-1|few|TRBV6-6
CASSPRAKGHTEAFF
>TRBJ2-5|.|TRBV6-5
CASSAGAGQTQYF
>TRBJ2-3|many|TRBV6-4
CASSDSSGGGADTQYF
>TRBJ2-7|.|TRBV5-1
CASSLASGLAGGYEQYF
>TRBJ2-7|.|TRBV6-1
CASSIQDTYEQYF
>TRBJ1-3|few|TRBV7-3
CASSPGGNTIYF
>TRBJ1-4|few|TRBV6-4
CASSDSTQLVNEKLFF
>TRBJ1-2|.|TRBV7-8
CASSWTGEAYGYTF
>TRBJ1-1|few|TRBV6-1
CAISASTGTENTEAFF
>TRBJ2-7|.|TRBV27
CASSATGSGYEQYF
>TRBJ1-2|.|TRBV2
CARRTGGTYGYTF
>TRBJ1-6|.|TRBV5-1
CASSFAAKDSPLHF
>TRBJ1-5|.|TRBV6-6
CASSYSTAYSNQPQHF
>TRBJ2-2|.|TRBV2
CASDRGYTGELFF
>TRBJ2-2|.|TRBV9
CASSVASGGNTGELFF
>TRBJ2-5|.|TRBV4-1
CASSQERGGQETQYF
>TRBJ2-3|.|TRBV15
CATSTGLVSTDTQYF
>TRBJ2-7|few|TRBV6-5
CASSYDRQYEQYF
>TRBJ1-1|.|TRBV11-2
CASSPGGGAGNTEAFF
>TRBJ2-1|few|TRBV7-2
CASSLKRAGVEQFF
>TRBJ2-3|few|TRBV27
CASSLRGLAGTTDTQYF
>TRBJ1-5|.|TRBV19
CASSIPTGLVQPQHF
>TRBJ1-2|.|TRBV6-5
CASRPGLVPGGYTF
>TRBJ2-3|.|TRBV7-2
CASSLGWGGTDTQYF
>TRBJ1-2|.|TRBV19
CASSIGTGTPSGYTF
>TRBJ1-6|.|TRBV10-3
CAIRDSSYNSPLHF
>TRBJ2-1|.|TRBV2
CASSWGLIGAYNEQFF
>TRBJ2-1|.|TRBV13
CASSLGRGAYNEQFF
>TRBJ1-1|.|TRBV5-6
CASGLAGGYGTEAFF
>TRBJ2-3|.|TRBV27
CASSLTWTDTQYF
>TRBJ2-5|.|TRBV5-1
CASSLGSGTSGEKGYF
>TRBJ2-7|.|TRBV27
CASSSGLAGTYEQYF
>TRBJ2-1|.|TRBV6-1
CASRGAAYNEQFF
>TRBJ2-1|.|TRBV6-4
CASSERGGYNEQFF
>TRBJ1-1|.|TRBV18
CASSPLLSRAQGKTEAFF
>TRBJ2-5|.|TRBV27
CATPGTSGVGTQYF